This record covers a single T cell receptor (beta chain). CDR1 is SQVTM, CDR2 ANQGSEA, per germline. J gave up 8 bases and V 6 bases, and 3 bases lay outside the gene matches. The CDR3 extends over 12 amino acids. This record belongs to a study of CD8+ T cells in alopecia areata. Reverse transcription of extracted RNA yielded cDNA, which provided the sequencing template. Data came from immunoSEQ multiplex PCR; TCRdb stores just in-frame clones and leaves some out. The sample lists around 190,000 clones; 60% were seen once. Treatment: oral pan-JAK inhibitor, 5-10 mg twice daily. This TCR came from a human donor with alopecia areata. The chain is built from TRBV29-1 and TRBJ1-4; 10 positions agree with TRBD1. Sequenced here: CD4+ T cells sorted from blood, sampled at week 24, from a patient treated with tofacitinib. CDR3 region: CSVRQGAEKLFF. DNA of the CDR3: TGCAGCGTGCGACAGGGGGCAGAAAAACTGTTTTTT.